This passage covers 17 T cell receptor beta chains from one sample sequenced in a study of regulatory T cells in long-lasting Graves disease. Through Arm-PCR of CDR3 regions and iRepertoire HTBI primers, TCR beta libraries were built. TCRdb reprocessed the multiplex PCR reads with MiXCR, giving one entry per CDR3 protein. The sample records 240,000 or so distinct CDR3 sequences, around 20% being singletons. As for time point: newly diagnosed GD, antithyroid drugs for less than 3 months. RNA from PBMCs was the source of the TCR library. Specimen: peripheral blood mononuclear cells (PBMCs), collected at new diagnosis, from a patient treated with antithyroid drugs. These receptors came from a female donor with Graves disease.

This clonotype has only one observation. V usage is TRBV12-3 or TRBV12-4 and J usage is TRBJ2-1, with 10 bases lining up with TRBD2. The trim removed 8 bases at V and 7 bases at J, leaving 5 bases unmatched. This CDR3 contains 13 residues. The CDR3 reads CASSAGGLNEQFF. The CDR3 region has the DNA TGTGCCAGCTCAGCGGGAGGGCTGAATGAGCAGTTCTTC.

This clonotype was seen at least ten times. The chain couples TRBV6-1 to TRBJ1-2; D uncertain. Germline loops: CDR1 MNHNS, CDR2 SASEGT. Trimming cost V 5 bases and J 6 bases, with 16 bases left between them. The CDR3 is 14 amino acids. The CDR3 protein is CASSKSGPLDGYTF. CDR3 DNA sequence: TGTGCCAGCAGTAAAAGTGGGCCTCTCGATGGCTACACCTTC.

The chain combines TRBV7-2 with TRBJ1-5; TRBD1 might be the D (5 bases). Trimming removed 1 base from V and 6 bases from J, with 10 bases in between. Germline loops: CDR1 SGHTA, CDR2 FQGNSA. The CDR3 is 14 amino acids. In DNA, the CDR3 is TGTGCCAGCAGCTTAGGGCCGGGGGGTCAGCCCCAGCATTTT. This gives the protein CASSLGPGGQPQHF.

Comment on this clonotype: Since a much larger clone is just one base distant, this may be a read error. The chain joins TRBV7-9 to TRBJ1-1, with a weak D call TRBD1 (5 bases). V dropped 4 bases and J dropped 4 bases, with 10 bases sitting between them. This CDR3 spans 13 amino acids. Per germline, CDR1 SEHNR and CDR2 FQNEAQ (reference sequence). CDR3 coding DNA: TGTGCCAGCAGCTACAGGATGAGCACTGAAGCTTTCTTT. Protein product: CASSYRMSTEAFF.

The rearrangement links TRBV6-2 or TRBV6-3 to TRBJ2-7; D is possibly TRBD2 (5 bases). CDR3 length: 14 amino acids. The V end was cut by 5 bases, the J end by 2 bases, with 13 bases between. Germline CDR1 MNHEY, CDR2 SVGEGT. The DNA of the CDR3 is TGTGCCAGCAGTGAACTAGGCAGAACCTACGAGCAGTACTTC. This sequence encodes CASSELGRTYEQYF.

This clonotype appeared many times. The chain couples TRBV12-3 or TRBV12-4 to TRBJ2-1; 7 positions match TRBD2. The V segment lost 3 bases and the J segment 7 bases; nucleotides outside the gene matches: 12. This CDR3 contains 16 residues. The CDR3 loop is CASSLKAAGAGNEQFF. The DNA for the CDR3 is TGTGCCAGCAGTTTGAAGGCTGCGGGAGCGGGGAATGAGCAGTTCTTC.

In its sample, this clonotype was seen many times. V is TRBV5-6 and J is TRBJ1-5; D gene unclear. Germline CDR1 and CDR2: SGHDT and YYEEEE. This CDR3 region has 14 residues. Deletions cut 3 bases from V and 0 bases from J, with 7 bases between. The CDR3 DNA reads as TGTGCCAGCAGCTGGTTTTATAGCAATCAGCCCCAGCATTTT. Translation: CASSWFYSNQPQHF.

This clonotype has at least ten counts. The chain carries TRBV18 and TRBJ2-5; the match to TRBD1 covers 9 bases. This CDR3 has 14 amino acids. Germline lookup yields CDR1 KGHSH and CDR2 LQKENI. With 2 bases clipped from V and 5 bases from J, the junction kept 3 bases outside the gene matches. CDR3 region: CASSPAGTGETQYF. Written as DNA, the CDR3 is TGTGCCAGCTCACCAGCCGGGACAGGGGAGACCCAGTACTTC.

There are a few counts of this clonotype. The V call is TRBV4-2, the J call TRBJ2-5, with D perhaps given as TRBD1 or TRBD2 (5 bases each). Deletions cut 0 bases from V and 4 bases from J, with 15 bases between. Germline loops: CDR1 LGHNA, CDR2 YNFKEQ. This CDR3 has 16 residues. The CDR3 DNA is TGTGCCAGCAGCCAAGAGGGAACTAGGGACGGAGAGACCCAGTACTTC. Residues: CASSQEGTRDGETQYF.

This clonotype appeared many times. The J gene is TRBJ2-3, the V gene TRBV4-3; no clear D gene. This CDR3 is built from 14 residues. V shed 0 bases and J shed 6 bases, with 10 bases lying between them. Germline assignment: CDR1 LGHNA and CDR2 YSLEER. The CDR3 nucleotides are TGCGCCAGCAGCCAAGATAATAGCCGGGATACGCAGTATTTT. Its protein product is CASSQDNSRDTQYF.

As to this clonotype: With only one base between it and a far larger clone, this is likely a read error. The rearrangement uses TRBV12-3 or TRBV12-4 and TRBJ2-7; D gene uncertain. The CDR3 extends over 16 amino acids. V dropped 6 bases and J dropped 7 bases, with 25 bases sitting between them. The CDR3 region is CASRAMGLSRNNEQYF. The CDR3 bases are TGTGCCAGCAGGGCCATGGGCCTCTCCCGGAACAATGAGCAGTACTTC.

This clonotype was seen only a few times. The chain joins TRBV14 to TRBJ2-3, with TRBD1 identical over 10 bases. Germline-derived CDR1 and CDR2 are SGHDN and FVKESK. J lost 3 bases, V lost 8 bases, and 8 bases had no gene match. This CDR3 is 15 amino acids long. In DNA form, the CDR3 reads TGTGCCAGCTCATCGGGACAGGGGCGTACAGATACGCAGTATTTT. Protein: CASSSGQGRTDTQYF.

This clonotype has at least ten counts. The J gene is TRBJ1-2, the V gene TRBV7-2; a weak D match, TRBD1 (5 bases). The CDR3 sequence is 13 residues long. Per the germline V gene, CDR1 is SGHTA and CDR2 is FQGNSA. V lost 4 bases and J 14 bases, leaving 20 bases between the germline ends. CDR3 residues: CASSYYGTLARTF. CDR3 DNA: TGTGCCAGCAGCTACTACGGGACCCTAGCTCGTACCTTC.

This clonotype was found many times. The chain carries TRBV6-5 and TRBJ1-5; D ambiguous. Deletions cut 4 bases from V and 7 bases from J, with 14 bases between. CDR3 length equals 14 residues. The germline V gene has CDR1 MNHEY and CDR2 SVGAGI. The CDR3 loop reads CASSSHLGSQPQHF. The CDR3 DNA follows: TGTGCCAGCAGTTCTCATTTGGGGTCACAGCCCCAGCATTTT.

This clonotype was detected a few times. The chain uses TRBV11-3 and TRBJ1-4; 9 bases are shared with TRBD1. Germline V gene data show CDR1 as SGHNT and CDR2 as YENEEA. The CDR3 is 15 amino acids. The V gene end was trimmed by 5 bases and the J gene end by 7 bases; junction bases not matched to a gene: 8. CDR3 amino acids: CASSTRTGVTEKLFF. DNA of the CDR3: TGTGCCAGCAGCACTAGGACAGGGGTGACTGAAAAACTGTTTTTT.

This clonotype came up a few times. The V gene is TRBV5-4, the J gene TRBJ1-6, with 7 positions matching TRBD1. CDR3 length: 16 amino acids. Per germline, CDR1 SGHNT and CDR2 YYREEE (reference sequence). V shed 0 bases, J shed 7 bases, and the junction held 7 bases outside the gene matches. The CDR3 is CASSLVAGTANSPLHF. DNA for the CDR3: TGTGCCAGCAGCTTGGTGGCAGGGACAGCGAATTCACCCCTCCACTTT.

CDR3 loop: CASSLIQGARTDTQYF. The CDR3 DNA reads TGTGCCAGCAGCTTAATACAGGGGGCGAGGACAGATACGCAGTATTTT. The chain combines TRBV7-3 with TRBJ2-3, with TRBD1 matching 9 bases. Trimming cost V 1 base and J 3 bases; bases outside gene matches: 5. CDR1 and CDR2 from the germline V gene are SGHTA and FQGTGA. CDR3 length equals 16 residues.